This T cell receptor (beta chain) comes out of a study of shared clonotypes between healthy human individuals. At a deep level, the assay was run. This table comes from immunoSEQ multiplex PCR, and its TCRdb copy is limited to in-frame clones, with some not included. The sample includes some 510,000 clones, 75% to 85% of them seen just once. The receptor was derived from a woman between 40 and 55 years old in good health. Some clones in this sample may be carry-over from other donors' samples. Sequencing used PBMCs.

The CDR3 DNA reads as TGTGCCAGCAGTTTATCGAACGGAGAGACCCAGTACTTC. Encoded protein: CASSLSNGETQYF. The gene calls are TRBV27 and TRBJ2-5; D gene uncertain. CDR1 and CDR2 (germline): MNHEY, SMNVEV (reference sequence). CDR3 length: 13 amino acids. Trimming took 0 bases from V and 4 from J, leaving 6 bases between them.